This T cell receptor beta chain was identified in a study of Ad26.COV2.S vaccination and SARS-CoV-2 variants (dated by TCRdb to about 2021). Study-level background: Donors in the vaccine arm were drawn from COV1001, a phase I-IIa trial of Ad26.COV2.S in healthy adults that was multicentre, randomized, double-blind and placebo-controlled. Ad26.COV2.S was administered intramuscularly at 5 x 10^10 or 1 x 10^11 viral particles, either as a single shot or as two shots given 56 days apart. TCRbeta repertoire sequencing was used to assess the specificity and breadth of SARS-CoV-2-reactive T cell receptors after Ad26.COV2.S vaccination. A total of approximately 30 samples were included in the TCR-sequenced set, comprising roughly 19 Ad26.COV2.S vaccine recipients, 5 placebo recipients and 8 SARS-CoV-2 convalescent individuals. Trial participants were randomized into five groups of five: low-dose or high-dose Ad26.COV2.S given once or twice, or placebo on both occasions. Investigators did not know the trial group allocation while performing experiments and assessing outcomes. Beyond this particular receptor, the publication reports: Higher spike-specific TCR breadth was observed in Ad26.COV2.S recipients than in placebo recipients (P = 0.0014). Substantial breadth of spike-specific CD8+ and CD4+ T cell responses was reported after vaccination. According to the authors, total T cell responses may have been underestimated by the TCR breadth and depth analyses. Vaccine and placebo recipients had similar non-spike TCR breadth, a finding consistent with the vaccine containing only spike. The study was not powered to compare responses between vaccine doses or regimens.

The sample's treatment or condition label, in plain terms: about 20 received Ad26.COV2.S at low or high dose, single or two shots; about 5 received placebo; per-sample allocation not given. For vaccine and placebo recipients, the sequenced repertoires came from samples collected on day 63 after the first injection. Cohort 1b enrolled 25 or so adults aged 18-55 years at a single site in Boston, USA, between 29 July and 7 August 2020. Ad26.COV2.S consisted of a replication-incompetent adenovirus type 26 vector by which a prefusion-stabilized SARS-CoV-2 spike protein from the original Wuhan strain was expressed. Notes on this clone: Its antigen specificity is not known. Base qualities were left out, and no much larger clone turns up one base away.

The CDR3 starts with the cysteine, ends with the phenylalanine, and has 16 residues. CDR3 DNA is the only sequence kept; it has 48 bases, read in frame from the first base. The germline V gene supplies CDR1 MNHEY and CDR2 SVGAGI. Trimming accounts for 4 bases at V and 7 bases at J, while the number of junction bases matched to no gene is 13. TCRbeta CDR3 regions were sequenced with the immunoSEQ Assay. After extraction, genomic DNA underwent amplification by bias-controlled multiplex PCR, followed by high-throughput sequencing. Concerning the study's data processing: Collapsing and filtering of sequences were performed to quantify the absolute abundance of each unique TCRbeta CDR3 region. T cell fraction was estimated by normalization of TCRbeta template counts to usable DNA, with usable DNA being measured through amplification of reference genes present in all nucleated cells. Repertoire TCRs were annotated as SARS-CoV-2-specific by exact matching of V gene, CDR3 amino acid sequence and J gene to a known reactive TCR set. The reference SARS-CoV-2 TCR set was obtained from MIRA and was filtered for enrichment in COVID-19-positive ImmuneCODE repertoires, whereby public or cross-reactive TCRs were removed. Using the MIRA antigens, annotated TCRs were further analysed by specific ORF or by position within an ORF. Depth was the summed frequency of annotated unique rearrangements, while breadth was defined as annotated unique rearrangements over total unique productive rearrangements. Two-sided Wilcoxon rank-sum tests were applied when comparing TCR breadth between groups. The source is immuneACCESS, and TCRdb retained only in-frame sequences with V and J called. Part of the clones is not carried over; for the studies checked, unresolved V genes explain less than half of this, and the remainder is unexplained. V, J and clone size are those of that table, while D and trimming were read from the DNA. This sample gives under 250,000 clones in total; about 83% of them show up just once. The biggest ten clones account for less than 3% of the sample.

This TCR was recovered from a person aged 18 to 65 who received the Ad26.COV2.S COVID-19 vaccine or a placebo. The sequence is built from TRBV6-5 and TRBJ1-3; 7 junctional bases match TRBD1. The specimen comprised peripheral blood, sampled in a trial of Ad26.COV2.S vaccine versus placebo. The CDR3 corresponds to CASSLGQPRGGNTIYF. The nucleotide sequence is TGTGCCAGCAGTTTGGGACAGCCGAGGGGGGGGAACACCATATATTTT.